The source of this T cell receptor beta chain is a study of blood T cell repertoires in COVID-19. Overall study context: Acute-phase and convalescent COVID-19 samples originated in the United States, Italy and Spain. T cells, B-cell-depleted T cells, or PBMCs supplied cDNA or gDNA.

Per the original methods: Reference gene primer amplification yielded estimated nucleated cell counts. Repertoires were generated with immunoSEQ multiplex PCR, while TCRdb's copy carries only in-frame clones and drops some. The V and J calls and the clone size are those of that table, but D and trimming were determined from the DNA. The sample yields about 53,000 clones, around 80% seen once. Germline CDR1 is LNHDA and CDR2 is SQIVND (reference sequence). With V trimmed by 6 bases and J by 4 bases, 11 bases remained unmatched. This CDR3 has 16 residues. The sample consisted of peripheral blood. This TCR derives from a human donor in a cohort sampled during active COVID-19. The rearrangement joins TRBV19 to TRBJ1-2, with 10 bases aligning to TRBD1. CDR3 amino acids: CASREPGQGLLYGYTF. The CDR3 coding sequence is TGTGCCAGTAGGGAACCGGGACAGGGGTTACTCTATGGCTACACCTTC.